This TCR beta chain is from a study of long-term antiretroviral therapy in people with HIV. General study results and limits: ART adherence, viral resistance and therapy changes went undocumented. In samples taken after ART, diversity increased but remained below transplant donor control levels. Clones that had undergone expansion before ART prevailed in the repertoire throughout all time points.

A remark on this clone: Its antigen remains unidentified.

Samples were assayed with immunoSEQ v3.0 at survey level. Assay: immunoSEQ multiplex PCR; the TCRdb copy retains only in-frame clones and omits some. This table holds about 16,000 clones, about 88% found once. Each HIV participant was treated in the United States. The germline gives CDR1 SGHVS, CDR2 FNYEAQ. CDR3 length: 18 amino acids. V lost 1 base to trimming and J lost 0 bases, with 16 bases between them. The sequenced sample was unsorted PBMCs, obtained 0.5 years after starting antiretroviral therapy. The chain recombines TRBV7-6 with TRBJ2-1, with D maybe TRBD2 (5 bases). The receptor was derived from a woman in her thirties or forties with HIV. The CDR3 protein is CASSLDLGGLSSYNEQFF. CDR3 DNA: TGTGCCAGCAGCTTAGACCTAGGAGGCTTGAGCTCCTACAATGAGCAGTTCTTC.